Sequencing of this TCR beta chain was carried out in a study of OX40 agonist ivuxolimab in advanced cancers. Study at large: Administration of intravenous ivuxolimab to patients occurred every 2 weeks at 0.01 to 10 mg/kg.

TCRdb's copy holds only in-frame clones and misses some; the assay was immunoSEQ multiplex PCR. There are 82,000 or so clones in the sample; 90% to 95% occur only once, and roughly 1.1% lies in the top ten. General study points: At 0.1 to 3.0 mg/kg, CD4+ and CD8+ blood T cells expanded clonally by week 6. Researchers did not determine the expanded peripheral T cells' antigen specificity.

Points on this clone: Its antigen is still unknown.

The CDR3 has 14 amino acids. Trimming removed 2 bases from V and 0 bases from J, with 8 bases in between. From germline, CDR1 is GTSNPN and CDR2 SVGIG (reference sequence). This receptor was taken from an adult with an advanced solid tumor such as melanoma, head and neck, liver or kidney cancer. Specimen: CD4+ or CD8+ T cells sorted from blood, collected in a trial of the OX40 agonist ivuxolimab. This chain uses TRBV30 with TRBJ1-5; no reliable D call. In DNA form, the CDR3 reads TGTGCCTGGAGTAGACTGTTTAGCAATCAGCCCCAGCATTTT. This codes for CAWSRLFSNQPQHF.